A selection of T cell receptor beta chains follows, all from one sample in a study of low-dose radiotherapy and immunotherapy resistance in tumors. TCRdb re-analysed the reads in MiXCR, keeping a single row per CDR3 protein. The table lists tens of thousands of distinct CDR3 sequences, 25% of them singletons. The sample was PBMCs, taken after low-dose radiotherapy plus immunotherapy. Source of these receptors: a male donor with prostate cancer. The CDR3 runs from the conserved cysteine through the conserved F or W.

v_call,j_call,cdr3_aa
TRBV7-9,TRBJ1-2,CASTRGASATDGYTF
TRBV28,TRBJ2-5,CASSFPSGRERETQYF
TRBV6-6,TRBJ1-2,CASTPGLLGDYGYTF
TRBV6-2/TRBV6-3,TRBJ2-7,CASSERTGGIYEQYF
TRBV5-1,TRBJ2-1,CASSLVGGGRGENEQFF
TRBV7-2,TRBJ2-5,CASSLVWETQYF
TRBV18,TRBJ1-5,CASSPGTGGNQPQHF
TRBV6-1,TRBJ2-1,CASSGRTSPSRGEQFF
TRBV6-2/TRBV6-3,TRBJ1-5,CASALDGTGKEPQHF
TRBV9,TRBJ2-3,CASSVGLAGKRISTDTQYF
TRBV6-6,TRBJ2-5,CASSYSISGETQYF
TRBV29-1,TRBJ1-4,CSVRRATNEKLFF
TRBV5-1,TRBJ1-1,CASTVRGRITEAFF
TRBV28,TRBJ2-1,CASSFGVSSYNEQFF
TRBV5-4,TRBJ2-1,CASSFHGGPENEQFF
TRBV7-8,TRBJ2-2,CASSFVQANTGELFF
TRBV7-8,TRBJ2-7,CASSLRSYEQYF
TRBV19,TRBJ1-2,CASSPRQGGRYGYTF
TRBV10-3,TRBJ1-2,CAIAGTPGYGYTF
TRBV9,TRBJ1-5,CASSVDYSQPQHF
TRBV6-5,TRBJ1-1,CASSYSATEAFF
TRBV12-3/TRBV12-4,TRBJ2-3,CANSFRGISTDTQYF